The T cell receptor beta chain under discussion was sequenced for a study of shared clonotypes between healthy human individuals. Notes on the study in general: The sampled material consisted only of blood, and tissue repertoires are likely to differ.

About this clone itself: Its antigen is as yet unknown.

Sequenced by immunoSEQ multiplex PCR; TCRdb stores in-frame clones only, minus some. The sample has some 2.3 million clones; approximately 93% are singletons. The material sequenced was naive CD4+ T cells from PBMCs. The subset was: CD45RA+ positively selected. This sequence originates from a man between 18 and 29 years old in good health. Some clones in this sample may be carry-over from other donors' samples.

The CDR3 is CAWRDYRGVNEKLFF. Here the CDR3 DNA reads TGTGCCTGGAGAGATTACAGGGGGGTTAATGAAAAACTGTTTTTT. V and J are TRBV30 and TRBJ1-4, with 8 bases aligning to TRBD1. Germline V CDR1 and CDR2: GTSNPN, SVGIG (reference sequence). CDR3 length: 15 amino acids. V gave up 3 bases and J gave up 4 bases; unmatched junction bases: 7.